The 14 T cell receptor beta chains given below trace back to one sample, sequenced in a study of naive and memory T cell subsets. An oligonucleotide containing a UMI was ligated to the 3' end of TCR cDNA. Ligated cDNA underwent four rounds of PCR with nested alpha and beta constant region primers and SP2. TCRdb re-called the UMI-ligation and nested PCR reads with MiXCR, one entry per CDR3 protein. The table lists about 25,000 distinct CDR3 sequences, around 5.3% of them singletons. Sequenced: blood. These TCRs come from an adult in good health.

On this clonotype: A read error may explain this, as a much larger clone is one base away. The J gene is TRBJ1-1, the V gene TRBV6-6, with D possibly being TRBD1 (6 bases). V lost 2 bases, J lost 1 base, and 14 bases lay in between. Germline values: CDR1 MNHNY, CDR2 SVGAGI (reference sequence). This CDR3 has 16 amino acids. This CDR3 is CASSYSPGHTNTEAFF. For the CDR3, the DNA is TGTGCCAGCAGTTACAGCCCGGGACACACGAACACTGAAGCTTTCTTT.

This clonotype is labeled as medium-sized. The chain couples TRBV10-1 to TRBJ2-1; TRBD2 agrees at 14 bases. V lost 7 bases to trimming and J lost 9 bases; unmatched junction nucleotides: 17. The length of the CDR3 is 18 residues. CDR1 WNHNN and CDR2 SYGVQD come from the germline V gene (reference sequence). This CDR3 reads CASILPRRGLAGEGEQFF. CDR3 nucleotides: TGCGCCAGCATCCTACCCCGACGGGGACTAGCGGGAGAAGGTGAGCAGTTCTTC.

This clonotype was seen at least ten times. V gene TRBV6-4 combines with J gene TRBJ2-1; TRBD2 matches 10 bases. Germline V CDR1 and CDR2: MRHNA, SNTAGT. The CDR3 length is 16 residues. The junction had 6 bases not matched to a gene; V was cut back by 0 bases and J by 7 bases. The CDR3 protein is CASSDSLAGQSNEQFF. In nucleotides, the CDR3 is TGTGCCAGCAGTGACTCACTAGCGGGGCAGAGTAATGAGCAGTTCTTC.

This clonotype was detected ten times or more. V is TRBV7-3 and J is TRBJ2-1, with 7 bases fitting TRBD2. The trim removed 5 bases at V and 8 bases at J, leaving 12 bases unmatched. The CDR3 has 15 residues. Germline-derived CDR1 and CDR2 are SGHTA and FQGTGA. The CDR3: CASSPAGGGRYEQFF. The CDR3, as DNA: TGTGCCAGCAGCCCCGCCGGAGGCGGGAGATATGAGCAGTTCTTC.

CDR3 DNA: TGTGCCAGCAGCTCGGGGGAGATGGACGAGCAGTACTTC. It translates to CASSSGEMDEQYF. V usage is TRBV6-2 or TRBV6-3 and J usage is TRBJ2-7, with D tentatively TRBD2 (6 bases). The CDR3 length is 13 residues. Per the germline V gene, CDR1 is MNHEY and CDR2 is SVGEGT. Between the trimmed V and J ends, which lost 6 bases and 5 bases, there was a span of 14 bases.

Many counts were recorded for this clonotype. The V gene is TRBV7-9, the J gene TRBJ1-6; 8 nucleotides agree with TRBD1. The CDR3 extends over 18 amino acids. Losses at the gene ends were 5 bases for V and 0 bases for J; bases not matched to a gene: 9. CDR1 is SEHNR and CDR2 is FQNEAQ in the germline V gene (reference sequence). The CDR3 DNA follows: TGTGCCAGCAGCCCGGGACAGGCTTCGAGCTCCTATAATTCACCCCTCCACTTT. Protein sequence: CASSPGQASSSYNSPLHF. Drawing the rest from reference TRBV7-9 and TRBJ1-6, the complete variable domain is DTGVSQNPRHKITKRGQNVTFRCDPISEHNRLYWYRQTLGQGPEFLTYFQNEAQLEKSRLLSDRFSAERPKGSFSTLEIQRTEQGDSAMYLCASSPGQASSSYNSPLHFGNGTRLTVT.

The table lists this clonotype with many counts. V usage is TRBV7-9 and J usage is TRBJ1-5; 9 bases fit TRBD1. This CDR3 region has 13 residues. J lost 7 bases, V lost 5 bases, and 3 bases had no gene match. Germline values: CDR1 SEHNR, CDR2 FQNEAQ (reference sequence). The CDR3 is CASSLGQGQPQHF. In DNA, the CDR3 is TGTGCCAGCAGCCTGGGACAGGGACAGCCCCAGCATTTT. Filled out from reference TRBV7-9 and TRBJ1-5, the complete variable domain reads DTGVSQNPRHKITKRGQNVTFRCDPISEHNRLYWYRQTLGQGPEFLTYFQNEAQLEKSRLLSDRFSAERPKGSFSTLEIQRTEQGDSAMYLCASSLGQGQPQHFGDGTRLSIL.

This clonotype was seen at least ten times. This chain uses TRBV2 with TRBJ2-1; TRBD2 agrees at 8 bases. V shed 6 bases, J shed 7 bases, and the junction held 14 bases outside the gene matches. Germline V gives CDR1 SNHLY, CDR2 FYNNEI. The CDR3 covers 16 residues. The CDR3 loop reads CASRPKSAGERNEQFF. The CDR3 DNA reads TGTGCCAGCAGGCCAAAATCAGCGGGAGAACGGAATGAGCAGTTCTTC. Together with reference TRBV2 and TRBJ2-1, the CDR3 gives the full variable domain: EPEVTQTPSHQVTQMGQEVILRCVPISNHLYFYWYRQILGQKVEFLVSFYNNEISEKSEIFDDQFSVERPDGSNFTLKIRSTKLEDSAMYFCASRPKSAGERNEQFFGPGTRLTVL.

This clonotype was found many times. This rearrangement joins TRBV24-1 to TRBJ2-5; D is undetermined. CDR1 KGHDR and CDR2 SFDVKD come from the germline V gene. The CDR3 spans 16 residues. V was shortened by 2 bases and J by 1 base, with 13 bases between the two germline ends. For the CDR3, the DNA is TGTGCCACCAGTGATTCAGTCGGGTTCCCCCAAGAGACCCAGTACTTC. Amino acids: CATSDSVGFPQETQYF.

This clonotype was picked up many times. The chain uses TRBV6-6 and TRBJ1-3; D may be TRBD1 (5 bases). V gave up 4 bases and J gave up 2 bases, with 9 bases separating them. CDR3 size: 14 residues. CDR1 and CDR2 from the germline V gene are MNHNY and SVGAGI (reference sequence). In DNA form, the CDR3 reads TGTGCCAGCAGTTTAGCGGGGGCTGGAAACACCATATATTTT. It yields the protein CASSLAGAGNTIYF.

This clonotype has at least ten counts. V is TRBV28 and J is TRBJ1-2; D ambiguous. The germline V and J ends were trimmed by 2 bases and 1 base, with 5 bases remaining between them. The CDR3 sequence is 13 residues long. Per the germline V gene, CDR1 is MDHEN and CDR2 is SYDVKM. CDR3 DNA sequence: TGTGCCAGCAGTTTAGTCCGTAACTATGGCTACACCTTC. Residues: CASSLVRNYGYTF.

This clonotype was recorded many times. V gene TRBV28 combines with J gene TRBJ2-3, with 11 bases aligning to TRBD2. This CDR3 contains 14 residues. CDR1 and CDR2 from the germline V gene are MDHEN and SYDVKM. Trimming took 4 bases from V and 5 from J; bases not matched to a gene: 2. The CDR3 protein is CASSSLAGGDTQYF. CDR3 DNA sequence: TGTGCCAGCAGTTCTCTAGCGGGAGGAGATACGCAGTATTTT.

CDR3 sequence (DNA): TGTGCCAGCAGTCTCTTCTACAGGGTGCCCGGGGAGCTGTTTTTT. Translation gives CASSLFYRVPGELFF. This chain uses TRBV28 with TRBJ2-2, with D possibly matching TRBD1 (6 bases). With 5 bases removed from V and 6 bases from J, the gap between germline ends came to 16 bases. This CDR3 is 15 amino acids long. The germline CDR1 and CDR2 sequences are MDHEN and SYDVKM.

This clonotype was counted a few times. The DNA for the CDR3 is TGTGCCAGCAGCTCGATACAGGGCCAAACTGGAAACACCATATATTTT. This gives the protein CASSSIQGQTGNTIYF. This chain uses TRBV11-2 with TRBJ1-3, with a tentative D call TRBD1 (6 bases). Germline V gene sequence: CDR1 SGHAT, CDR2 FQNNGV. The CDR3 loop spans 16 amino acids. V was trimmed by 4 bases and J by 2 bases, leaving 15 bases between them.